This T cell receptor (beta chain) was sequenced during a study of CD8+ T cells in alopecia areata. The CDR3 is made up of 13 amino acids. V was clipped by 11 bases and J by 1 base, with 14 bases between them. Germline lookup yields CDR1 MNHNY and CDR2 SVGAGI (reference sequence). Remarks on this clone: Its specificity is not known.

Regarding the study as a whole: Scalp samples also yield sequences from resident alphabeta T cells of normal skin.

Investigators sorted PBMCs to obtain both CD4+ and CD8+ T cells. In each case, RNA was isolated and then reverse transcribed into cDNA as the sequencing template. Clones were sequenced by immunoSEQ multiplex PCR, and TCRdb holds only the in-frame ones, with some missing. The table records some 150,000 clones, about 50% of them present only once. This sequence was found in a human donor with alopecia areata. This chain links TRBV6-6 with TRBJ1-1; D uncertain. The input for sequencing was CD8+ T cells sorted from blood, taken at week 0. In nucleotides, the CDR3 is TGTGCCGCGAAACCCACGGGGAACACTGAAGCTTTCTTT. This translates into CAAKPTGNTEAFF.